What follows are 23 T cell receptor beta chains derived from one specimen sequenced in a study of blood T cell repertoires in COVID-19. Here immunoSEQ multiplex PCR was the method, and the copy in TCRdb shows in-frame clones only, minus some. The repertoire includes roughly 230,000 clones, over 80% of them detected once, and around 30% sits in the top ten. Source material: peripheral blood. Source of these receptors: a man between 35 and 55 years old with acute or convalescent COVID-19.

V usage is TRBV9 and J usage is TRBJ2-5, with D uncertain. The ends were cut back, 0 bases at V and 7 bases at J, with 16 bases in the middle. Germline CDR1 and CDR2: SGDLS and YYNGEE. The CDR3 is 15 amino acids. The CDR3 sequence: CASSVAPTTLGTQYF. The CDR3 DNA follows: TGTGCCAGCAGCGTAGCCCCCACTACTCTCGGGACCCAGTACTTC.

V gene TRBV29-1 combines with J gene TRBJ1-5; possible D gene TRBD1, 6 bases. Trimming left V 5 bases short and J 4 bases short, with 9 bases between. This CDR3 has 12 amino acids. The germline gives CDR1 SQVTM, CDR2 ANQGSEA. CDR3 amino acids: CSVTQGNQPQHF. The CDR3 DNA reads TGCAGCGTTACACAGGGTAATCAGCCCCAGCATTTT.

The V and J genes are TRBV30 and TRBJ2-1; D is possibly TRBD2 (5 bases). V shed 3 bases and J shed 11 bases, with 20 bases lying between them. Germline V gene lookup returns CDR1 GTSNPN and CDR2 SVGIG (reference sequence). The CDR3 sequence is 14 residues long. The CDR3 spells CAWSPVTNGMKQFF. Written as DNA, the CDR3 is TGTGCCTGGAGCCCCGTGACTAACGGGATGAAGCAGTTCTTC. Filled out from reference TRBV30 and TRBJ2-1, the complete variable domain reads SQTIHQWPATLVQPVGSPLSLECTVEGTSNPNLYWYRQAAGRGLQLLFYSVGIGQISSEVPQNLSASRPQDRQFILSSKKLLLSDSGFYLCAWSPVTNGMKQFFGPGTRLTVL.

The chain couples TRBV18 to TRBJ1-2, with 7 positions matching TRBD1. Germline V gene data show CDR1 as KGHSH and CDR2 as LQKENI. With 4 bases clipped from V and 8 bases from J, the junction kept 7 bases outside the gene matches. This CDR3 has 13 amino acids. This chain's CDR3 is CASSRGTEEGYTF. The CDR3 bases are TGTGCCAGCTCACGAGGGACAGAAGAGGGCTACACCTTC.

The V and J genes are TRBV6-5 and TRBJ2-7; a weak D match, TRBD2 (5 bases). The CDR3 has 13 amino acids. V lost 8 bases and J lost 6, with 17 bases in between. Germline V CDR1 and CDR2: MNHEY, SVGAGI. The CDR3 DNA is TGTGCCAGCGTGGTTGACGAACGGGGCGAGCAGTACTTC. This gives the protein CASVVDERGEQYF.

The chain employs TRBV12-3 or TRBV12-4 and TRBJ1-1; the D is unclear. The CDR3 is 13 residues long. The germline V and J ends were trimmed by 2 bases and 1 base, with 5 bases remaining between them. CDR3 amino acids: CASSLRRNTEAFF. CDR3 DNA: TGTGCCAGCAGTTTACGTCGGAACACTGAAGCTTTCTTT.

This clone was recorded a few times. V and J are TRBV6-6 and TRBJ2-7, with 8 bases identical to TRBD1. CDR1 MNHNY and CDR2 SVGAGI come from the germline V gene (reference sequence). Trimming removed 0 bases from V and 0 bases from J; junction bases left unmatched: 4. This CDR3 contains 16 residues. The CDR3 is CASSYSGQGSSYEQYF. CDR3 nucleotide sequence: TGTGCCAGCAGTTACTCCGGACAGGGAAGCTCCTACGAGCAGTACTTC.

The chain joins TRBV7-7 to TRBJ2-3, with D possibly TRBD2 on 5 matching bases. The CDR3 covers 14 residues. V was trimmed by 5 bases and J by 4 bases, leaving 13 bases between them. The V gene's germline CDR1 is SSHAT and CDR2 FNYEAQ (reference sequence). The CDR3 spells CASSRSGNSDTQYF. CDR3 nucleotide sequence: TGTGCCAGCAGCAGAAGCGGAAACTCAGATACGCAGTATTTT.

This CDR3 reads CASSPIGASSYNEQFF. As DNA, the CDR3 is TGTGCCAGCAGCCCCATAGGGGCAAGCTCCTACAATGAGCAGTTCTTC. The V call is TRBV7-3, the J call TRBJ2-1; a possible D gene is TRBD1 (5 bases). V lost 5 bases to trimming and J lost 0 bases, with 14 bases between them. Per germline, CDR1 SGHTA and CDR2 FQGTGA. The CDR3 is 16 amino acids.

The chain has TRBV29-1 and TRBJ2-1; no reliable D call. Germline CDR1 is SQVTM and CDR2 is ANQGSEA. The CDR3 sequence is 10 residues long. V was clipped by 5 bases and J by 6 bases, with 5 bases between them. CDR3 nucleotide sequence: TGCAGCGTTCTGGCCAATGAGCAGTTCTTC. Its protein product is CSVLANEQFF.

The chain couples TRBV2 to TRBJ2-7, with TRBD2 matching 15 bases. In germline, CDR1 is SNHLY, CDR2 FYNNEI. This CDR3 comprises 14 residues. V shed 6 bases, J shed 5 bases, and the junction held 2 bases outside the gene matches. Here the CDR3 DNA reads TGTGCCAGCAGGGGACTAGCGGGAGGAAACGAGCAGTACTTC. This sequence encodes CASRGLAGGNEQYF.

This clone was observed a handful of times. The junction and the germline gene differ at one end; a read error may be behind it. This chain links TRBV13 with TRBJ1-2, with 9 bases lining up with TRBD1. Germline CDR1 PRHDT, CDR2 FYEKMQ (reference sequence). The CDR3 contains 17 residues. The CDR3 loop is CASSLVKGTGRFLYNAF. The DNA of the CDR3 is TGTGCCAGCAGCTTAGTTAAAGGGACAGGGAGATTCCTGTATAACGCCTTC.

This chain connects TRBV7-2 to TRBJ1-5, with D perhaps TRBD1 (6 bases). Germline V lookup: CDR1 SGHTA, CDR2 FQGNSA. The CDR3 runs 16 residues. With 2 bases removed from V and 1 base from J, the gap between germline ends came to 12 bases. CDR3 protein: CASSLSFDRSNQPQHF. The CDR3 DNA reads TGTGCCAGCAGCTTATCCTTTGACAGGAGCAATCAGCCCCAGCATTTT.

This chain links TRBV5-8 with TRBJ2-7, with 8 positions matching TRBD2. CDR1 and CDR2 (germline): SGHTS, YDEGEE. The ends lost 3 bases at V and 0 bases at J; junction bases unmatched: 11. This CDR3 region has 17 residues. The CDR3 DNA is TGTGCCAGCAGCTCCATTGGAGCGGGAGTGGGCTCCTACGAGCAGTACTTC. Residues: CASSSIGAGVGSYEQYF.

This clone has more than one count but fewer than ten. The chain combines TRBV6-2 or TRBV6-3 with TRBJ2-3; 14 bases are a match to TRBD2. Germline CDR1 and CDR2: MNHEY and SVGEGT. This CDR3 has 16 residues. The J segment lost 8 bases and the V segment lost 7 bases, leaving 11 bases of the junction unmatched. The CDR3 coding sequence is TGTGCCAGCACTTATACCCCGGGACTAGCGGGAGTTACGCAGTATTTT. Its translation: CASTYTPGLAGVTQYF.

The chain couples TRBV7-2 to TRBJ2-3, with 8 bases that match TRBD2. CDR1 and CDR2 (germline): SGHTA, FQGNSA. The CDR3 sequence is 17 residues long. Trimming took 5 bases from V and 3 from J; bases not matched to a gene: 13. The CDR3 DNA reads TGTGCCAGCAGCCACGGCCGGGGGGGATCTCAGACAGATACGCAGTATTTT. Residues: CASSHGRGGSQTDTQYF. Using reference TRBV7-2 and TRBJ2-3 for the parts outside the CDR3, the full variable domain is GAGVSQSPSNKVTEKGKDVELRCDPISGHTALYWYRQSLGQGLEFLIYFQGNSAPDKSGLPSDRFSAERTGGSVSTLTIQRTQQEDSAVYLCASSHGRGGSQTDTQYFGPGTRLTVL.

The gene calls are TRBV7-2 and TRBJ2-3, with 8 bases identical to TRBD2. Germline V gene lookup returns CDR1 SGHTA and CDR2 FQGNSA. V trimming: 5 bases; J trimming: 0 bases; junction bases outside the gene matches: 10. The CDR3 runs 17 residues. DNA of the CDR3: TGTGCCAGCAGCGGTAGGGGTAGCGGGATCAGCACAGATACGCAGTATTTT. It yields the protein CASSGRGSGISTDTQYF.

This chain joins TRBV5-8 and TRBJ1-2; D might be TRBD1 (6 bases). The length of the CDR3 is 15 residues. V was shortened by 6 bases and J by 8 bases, with 23 bases between the two germline ends. Germline CDR1 reads SGHTS; CDR2 reads YDEGEE. The CDR3 bases are TGTGCCAGCAACCAGGGGCAGGGAGGGTTTTACGGCTACACCTTC. This codes for CASNQGQGGFYGYTF.

This chain uses TRBV5-4 with TRBJ2-2; D is perhaps TRBD1 (5 bases). CDR3 length equals 12 residues. CDR1 and CDR2 from the germline V gene are SGHNT and YYREEE (reference sequence). V lost 4 bases and J 7 bases, leaving 8 bases between the germline ends. CDR3 in amino acids: CASSLRVGELFF. Written as DNA, the CDR3 is TGTGCCAGCAGCCTCAGGGTCGGGGAGCTGTTTTTT.

Of note for this clone: The same CDR3 arises from other DNA sequences in this sample as well. The J gene is TRBJ2-5, the V gene TRBV5-1; 14 nucleotides line up with TRBD2. Trimming at V came to 4 bases and at J to 5 bases, leaving 7 bases not matched to a gene. The CDR3 is made up of 16 amino acids. Germline V gene sequence: CDR1 SGHRS, CDR2 YFSETQ. CDR3 sequence (DNA): TGCGCCAGCAGCCTCGGACTAGCGGGGGGTCGGGAGACCCAGTACTTC. Its protein is CASSLGLAGGRETQYF. The whole variable domain, remainder taken from reference TRBV5-1 and TRBJ2-5, is KAGVTQTPRYLIKTRGQQVTLSCSPISGHRSVSWYQQTPGQGLQFLFEYFSETQRNKGNFPGRFSGRQFSNSRSEMNVSTLELGDSALYLCASSLGLAGGRETQYFGPGTRLLVL.

The V and J genes are TRBV7-2 and TRBJ2-2; 10 bases line up with TRBD1. The CDR3 is made up of 16 amino acids. The germline gives CDR1 SGHTA, CDR2 FQGNSA. V shed 5 bases and J 5 bases; nucleotides not matched to a gene: 8. CDR3 region: CASSNRDRGRTGELFF. CDR3 bases: TGTGCCAGCAGCAACCGGGACAGGGGACGGACCGGGGAGCTGTTTTTT. The variable domain in full, with the rest retrieved from reference TRBV7-2 and TRBJ2-2, is GAGVSQSPSNKVTEKGKDVELRCDPISGHTALYWYRQSLGQGLEFLIYFQGNSAPDKSGLPSDRFSAERTGGSVSTLTIQRTQQEDSAVYLCASSNRDRGRTGELFFGEGSRLTVL.

A remark on this clone: Other DNA sequences from this sample encode an identical CDR3 as well. CDR3 nucleotide sequence: TGTGCCAGTAGTAGTGCAGATGCAACTAATGAAAAACTGTTTTTT. Its protein product is CASSSADATNEKLFF. The chain links TRBV19 to TRBJ1-4; D is unclear. The germline V and J ends were trimmed by 4 bases and 0 bases, with 9 bases remaining between them. The CDR3 runs to 15 residues. The germline V gene encodes CDR1 LNHDA and CDR2 SQIVND (reference sequence).

The chain carries TRBV5-6 and TRBJ1-4; possibly TRBD1 for D (5 bases). This CDR3 contains 18 residues. V lost 3 bases and J lost 3, with 21 bases in between. Germline V lookup: CDR1 SGHDT, CDR2 YYEEEE. CDR3 loop: CASSSTIGGGAPNEKLFF. CDR3 bases: TGTGCCAGCAGCTCGACAATTGGGGGAGGGGCTCCTAATGAAAAACTGTTTTTT. Using reference TRBV5-6 and TRBJ1-4 for the parts outside the CDR3, the full variable domain is DAGVTQSPTHLIKTRGQQVTLRCSPKSGHDTVSWYQQALGQGPQFIFQYYEEEERQRGNFPDRFSGHQFPNYSSELNVNALLLGDSALYLCASSSTIGGGAPNEKLFFGSGTQLSVL.